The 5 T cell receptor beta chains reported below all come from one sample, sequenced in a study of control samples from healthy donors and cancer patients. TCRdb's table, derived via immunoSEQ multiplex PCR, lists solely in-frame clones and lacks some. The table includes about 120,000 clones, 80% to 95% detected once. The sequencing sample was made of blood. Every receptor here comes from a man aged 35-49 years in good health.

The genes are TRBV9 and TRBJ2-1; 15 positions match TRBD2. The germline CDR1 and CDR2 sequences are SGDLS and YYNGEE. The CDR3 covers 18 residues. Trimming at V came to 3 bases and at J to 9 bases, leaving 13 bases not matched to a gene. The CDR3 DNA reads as TGTGCCAGCAGCGCGCACGGGACTAGCGGGGGGTCGAGACCTGAGCAGTTCTTC. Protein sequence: CASSAHGTSGGSRPEQFF.

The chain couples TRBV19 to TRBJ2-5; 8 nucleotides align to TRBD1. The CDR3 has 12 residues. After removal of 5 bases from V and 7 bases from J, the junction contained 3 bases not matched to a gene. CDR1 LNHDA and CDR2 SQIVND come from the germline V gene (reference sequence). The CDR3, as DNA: TGTGCCAGTAGTCCTGGACAGGGGACCCAGTACTTC. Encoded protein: CASSPGQGTQYF.

Here the CDR3 DNA reads TGTGCCAGCAGTGAGGGCAGGAGAAATGAAAAACTGTTTTTT. It codes for CASSEGRRNEKLFF. This chain uses TRBV2 with TRBJ1-4; no reliable D call. Per the germline V gene, CDR1 is SNHLY and CDR2 is FYNNEI. V lost 3 bases, J lost 5 bases, and 10 bases lay in between. The CDR3 is 14 amino acids.

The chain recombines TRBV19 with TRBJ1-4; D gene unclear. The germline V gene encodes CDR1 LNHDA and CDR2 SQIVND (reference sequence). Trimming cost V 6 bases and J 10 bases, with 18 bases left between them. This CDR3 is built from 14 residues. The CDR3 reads CASSLDGLGGKLFF. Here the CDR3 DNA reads TGTGCCAGTAGCCTGGACGGATTAGGTGGAAAACTGTTTTTT.

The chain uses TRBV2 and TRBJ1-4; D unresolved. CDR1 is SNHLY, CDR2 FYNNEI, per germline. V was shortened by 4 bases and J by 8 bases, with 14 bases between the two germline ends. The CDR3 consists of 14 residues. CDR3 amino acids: CASSGLGIREKLFF. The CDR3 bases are TGTGCCAGCAGTGGACTTGGAATCCGGGAAAAACTGTTTTTT.